The 2 T cell receptor beta chains listed next were all sequenced from one sample in a study of blood T cell repertoires in COVID-19. Only in-frame clones appear in the TCRdb table, and some are missing; sequencing was by immunoSEQ multiplex PCR. The profile shows about 200,000 clones, roughly 87% of them singletons. What was sequenced was peripheral blood. The receptors derive from a woman aged 55 to 70 with COVID-19, enrolled during active disease.

This chain links TRBV6-4 with TRBJ1-2; D perhaps matches TRBD1 (5 bases). CDR3 length: 13 amino acids. V lost 2 bases to trimming and J lost 5 bases, with 9 bases between them. Looked up from germline, CDR1 is MRHNA and CDR2 is SNTAGT. The CDR3 DNA follows: TGTGCCAGCAGTGACGGGGGGAGGTATGGCTACACCTTC. This translates into CASSDGGRYGYTF.

This clone showed up just once. This rearrangement joins TRBV27 to TRBJ2-1, with TRBD2 matching over 11 bases. The V segment lost 3 bases and the J segment 3 bases; nucleotides outside the gene matches: 4. Germline V gene sequence: CDR1 MNHEY, CDR2 SMNVEV (reference sequence). The CDR3 has 16 amino acids. As DNA, the CDR3 is TGTGCCAGCAGTTTCCTAGCGGGAGGACACTACAATGAGCAGTTCTTC. Its protein product is CASSFLAGGHYNEQFF.